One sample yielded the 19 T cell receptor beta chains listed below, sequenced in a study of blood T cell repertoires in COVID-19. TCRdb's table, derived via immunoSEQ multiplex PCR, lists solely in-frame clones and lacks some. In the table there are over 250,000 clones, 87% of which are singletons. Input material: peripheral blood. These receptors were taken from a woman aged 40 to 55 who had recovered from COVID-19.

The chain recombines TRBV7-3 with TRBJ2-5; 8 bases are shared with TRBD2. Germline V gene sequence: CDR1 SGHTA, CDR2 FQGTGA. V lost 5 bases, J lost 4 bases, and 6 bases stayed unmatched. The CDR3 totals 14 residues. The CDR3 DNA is TGTGCCAGCAGCCCCGGGGCGGGGGGAGAGACCCAGTACTTC. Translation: CASSPGAGGETQYF.

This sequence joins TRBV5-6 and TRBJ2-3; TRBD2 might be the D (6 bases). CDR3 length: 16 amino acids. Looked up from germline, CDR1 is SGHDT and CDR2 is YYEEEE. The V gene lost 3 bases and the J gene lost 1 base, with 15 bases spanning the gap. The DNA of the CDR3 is TGTGCCAGCAGCTGGATTCGGGGGTTCGGCACAGATACGCAGTATTTT. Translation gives CASSWIRGFGTDTQYF.

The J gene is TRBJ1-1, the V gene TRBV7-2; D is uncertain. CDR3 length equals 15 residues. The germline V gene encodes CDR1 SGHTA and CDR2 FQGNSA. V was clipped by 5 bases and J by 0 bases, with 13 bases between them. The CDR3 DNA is TGTGCCAGCAGCGTCCAGAACCTCATGAACACTGAAGCTTTCTTT. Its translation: CASSVQNLMNTEAFF.

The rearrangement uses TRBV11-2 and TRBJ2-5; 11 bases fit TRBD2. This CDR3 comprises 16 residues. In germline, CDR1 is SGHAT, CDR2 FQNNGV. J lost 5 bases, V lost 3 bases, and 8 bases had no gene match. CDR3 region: CASSFIAGGPGETQYF. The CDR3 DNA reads TGTGCCAGCAGCTTCATAGCGGGGGGGCCTGGGGAGACCCAGTACTTC.

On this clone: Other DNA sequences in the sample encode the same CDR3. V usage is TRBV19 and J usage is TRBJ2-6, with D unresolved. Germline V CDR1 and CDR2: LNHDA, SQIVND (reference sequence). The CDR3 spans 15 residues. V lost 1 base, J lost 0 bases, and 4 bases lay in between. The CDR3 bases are TGTGCCAGTAGTATAGGGAGCTCTGGGGCCAACGTCCTGACTTTC. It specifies CASSIGSSGANVLTF.

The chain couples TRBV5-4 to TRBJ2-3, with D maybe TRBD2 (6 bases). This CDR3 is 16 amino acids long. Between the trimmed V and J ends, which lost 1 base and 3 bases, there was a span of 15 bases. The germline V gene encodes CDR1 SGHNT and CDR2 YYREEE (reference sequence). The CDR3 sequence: CASSLSAGGRTDTQYF. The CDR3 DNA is TGTGCCAGCAGCTTGTCAGCGGGTGGGAGGACAGATACGCAGTATTTT.

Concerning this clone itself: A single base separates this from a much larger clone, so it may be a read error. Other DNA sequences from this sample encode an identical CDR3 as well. In nucleotides, the CDR3 is TGTGCCAGCAGCCCGACAGGGGGCTATGGCTACACCTTC. This translates into CASSPTGGYGYTF. The rearrangement links TRBV12-3 or TRBV12-4 to TRBJ1-2, with 9 nucleotides matching TRBD1. The junction had 3 bases not matched to a gene; V was cut back by 6 bases and J by 4 bases. The CDR3 runs 13 residues.

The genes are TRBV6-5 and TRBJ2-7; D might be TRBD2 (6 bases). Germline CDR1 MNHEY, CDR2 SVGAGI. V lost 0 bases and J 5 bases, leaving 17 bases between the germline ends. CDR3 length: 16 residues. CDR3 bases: TGTGCCAGCAGTTACTCATTCTCATCCGGGGGAAACGAGCAGTACTTC. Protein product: CASSYSFSSGGNEQYF.

The CDR3 DNA follows: TGTGCCATCACCACAGGGGGAAAGGGCTATGGCTACACCTTC. Translation: CAITTGGKGYGYTF. J is TRBJ1-2 and V is TRBV10-3; 8 bases are a match to TRBD1. The J segment lost 4 bases and the V segment lost 7 bases, leaving 8 bases of the junction unmatched. The length of the CDR3 is 14 residues. Germline CDR1 reads ENHRY; CDR2 reads SYGVKD.

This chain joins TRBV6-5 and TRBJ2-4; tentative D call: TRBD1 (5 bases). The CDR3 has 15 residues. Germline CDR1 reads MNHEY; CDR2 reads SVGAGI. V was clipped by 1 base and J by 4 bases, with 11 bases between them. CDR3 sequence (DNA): TGTGCCAGCAGTTACTTTCCAGGGCCTAAAAACATTCAGTACTTC. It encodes CASSYFPGPKNIQYF.

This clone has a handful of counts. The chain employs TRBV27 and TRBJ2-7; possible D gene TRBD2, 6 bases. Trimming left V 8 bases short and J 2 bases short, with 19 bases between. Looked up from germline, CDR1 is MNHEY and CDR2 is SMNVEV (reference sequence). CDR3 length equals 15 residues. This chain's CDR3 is CASLPSGDLAYEQYF. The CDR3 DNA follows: TGTGCCAGCCTTCCCTCGGGGGATTTAGCCTACGAGCAGTACTTC.

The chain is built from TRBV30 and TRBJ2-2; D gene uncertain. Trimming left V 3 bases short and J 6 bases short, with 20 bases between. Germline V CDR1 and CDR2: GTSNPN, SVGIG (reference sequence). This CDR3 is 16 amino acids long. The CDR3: CAWSYQYPLLAGELFF. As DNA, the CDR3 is TGTGCCTGGAGCTATCAATACCCCCTCCTCGCCGGGGAGCTGTTTTTT.

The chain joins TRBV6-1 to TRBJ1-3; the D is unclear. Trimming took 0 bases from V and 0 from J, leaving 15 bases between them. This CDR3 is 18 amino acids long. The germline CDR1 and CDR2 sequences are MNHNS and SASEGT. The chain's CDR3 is CASSEAPGRPSSGNTIYF. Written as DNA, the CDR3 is TGTGCCAGCAGTGAAGCCCCTGGCAGGCCGAGCTCTGGAAACACCATATATTTT.

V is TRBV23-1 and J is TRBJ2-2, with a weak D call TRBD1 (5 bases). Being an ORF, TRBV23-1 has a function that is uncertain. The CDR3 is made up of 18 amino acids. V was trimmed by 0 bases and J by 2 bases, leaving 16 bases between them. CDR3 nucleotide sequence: TGCGCCAGCAGTCAATCGGATAGTACAGGCAAAAACACCGGGGAGCTGTTTTTT. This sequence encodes CASSQSDSTGKNTGELFF.

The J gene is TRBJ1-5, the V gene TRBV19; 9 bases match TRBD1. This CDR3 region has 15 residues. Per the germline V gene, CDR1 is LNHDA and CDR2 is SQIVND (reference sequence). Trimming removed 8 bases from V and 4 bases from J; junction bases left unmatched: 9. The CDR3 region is CASATTGQGNQPQHF. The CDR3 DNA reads TGTGCCAGTGCTACCACCGGACAGGGGAATCAGCCCCAGCATTTT.

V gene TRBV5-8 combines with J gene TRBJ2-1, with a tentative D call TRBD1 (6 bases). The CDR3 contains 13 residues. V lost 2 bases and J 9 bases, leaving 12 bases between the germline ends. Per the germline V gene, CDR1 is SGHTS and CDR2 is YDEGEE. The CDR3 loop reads CASSLDRWGEQFF. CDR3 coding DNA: TGTGCCAGCAGCTTAGACAGGTGGGGTGAGCAGTTCTTC.

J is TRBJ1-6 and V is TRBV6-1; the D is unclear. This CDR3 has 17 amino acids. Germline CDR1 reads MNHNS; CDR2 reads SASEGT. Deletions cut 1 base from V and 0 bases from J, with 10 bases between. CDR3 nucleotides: TGTGCCAGCAGTGAAGTCCTACAGTACTCCTATAATTCACCCCTCCACTTT. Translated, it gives CASSEVLQYSYNSPLHF.

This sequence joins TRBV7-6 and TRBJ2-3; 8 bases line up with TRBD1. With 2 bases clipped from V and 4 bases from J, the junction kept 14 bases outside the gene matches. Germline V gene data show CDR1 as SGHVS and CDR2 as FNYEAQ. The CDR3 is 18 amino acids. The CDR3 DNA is TGTGCCAGCAGCTTACCGATAACCCCGGACAGGGTCCCAGATACGCAGTATTTT. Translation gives CASSLPITPDRVPDTQYF.

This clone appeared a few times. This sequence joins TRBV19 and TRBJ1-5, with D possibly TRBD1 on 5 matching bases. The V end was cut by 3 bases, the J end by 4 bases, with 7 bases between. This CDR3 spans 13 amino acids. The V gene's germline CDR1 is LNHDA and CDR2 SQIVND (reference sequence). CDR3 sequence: CASSIRGNQPQHF. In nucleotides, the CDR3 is TGTGCCAGTAGTATTCGGGGGAATCAGCCCCAGCATTTT.